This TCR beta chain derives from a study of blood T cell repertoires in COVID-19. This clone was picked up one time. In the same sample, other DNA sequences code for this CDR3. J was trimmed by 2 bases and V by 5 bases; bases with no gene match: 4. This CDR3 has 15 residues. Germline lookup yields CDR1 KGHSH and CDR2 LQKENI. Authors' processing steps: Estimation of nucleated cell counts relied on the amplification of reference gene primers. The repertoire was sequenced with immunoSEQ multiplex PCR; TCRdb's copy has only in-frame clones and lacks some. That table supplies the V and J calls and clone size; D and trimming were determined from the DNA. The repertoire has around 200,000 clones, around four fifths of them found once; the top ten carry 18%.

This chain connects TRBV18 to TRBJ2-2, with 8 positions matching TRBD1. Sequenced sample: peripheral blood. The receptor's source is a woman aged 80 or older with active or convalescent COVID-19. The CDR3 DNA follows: TGTGCCAGCTCAACCGGGACAGGAAACACCGGGGAGCTGTTTTTT. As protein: CASSTGTGNTGELFF.